What follows are 27 T cell receptor beta chains derived from one specimen sequenced in a study of cytomegalovirus exposure and HLA in healthy donors. PCR employed 60 Vbeta and 13 Jbeta primers. Assay used: immunoSEQ multiplex PCR; TCRdb lists only in-frame clones, some missing. Among 100,000 to 120,000 clones, over 12% were seen once, and the ten largest hold around 0.86%. The sequencing input was PBMCs. Receptor source: a female donor in good health and CMV-seronegative.

This clone was seen more than once but under ten times. The chain combines TRBV9 with TRBJ2-5; 13 nucleotides line up with TRBD2. CDR1 is SGDLS and CDR2 is YYNGEE in the germline V gene. This CDR3 has 17 amino acids. Trimming removed 2 bases from V and 2 bases from J; junction bases left unmatched: 6. For the CDR3, the DNA is TGTGCCAGCAGCGTTGGTACTAGCGGGAGGGGACAAGAGACCCAGTACTTC. This gives the protein CASSVGTSGRGQETQYF.

This clone appeared a few times. J is TRBJ2-7 and V is TRBV7-2; no reliable D call. Deletions cut 5 bases from V and 2 bases from J, with 10 bases between. The CDR3 covers 13 residues. Germline-derived CDR1 and CDR2 are SGHTA and FQGNSA. The CDR3 nucleotides are TGTGCCAGCAGCCCACCTACAGCCTACGAGCAGTACTTC. Its protein product is CASSPPTAYEQYF. The complete variable domain, with remaining parts taken from reference TRBV7-2 and TRBJ2-7, reads GAGVSQSPSNKVTEKGKDVELRCDPISGHTALYWYRQSLGQGLEFLIYFQGNSAPDKSGLPSDRFSAERTGGSVSTLTIQRTQQEDSAVYLCASSPPTAYEQYFGPGTRLTVT.

The chain has TRBV7-8 and TRBJ2-5; 7 bases map to TRBD1. Germline CDR1 is SGHVS and CDR2 is FQNEAQ. This CDR3 is built from 14 residues. The trim removed 6 bases at V and 4 bases at J, leaving 8 bases unmatched. CDR3 sequence: CASSPTDRVETQYF. The CDR3 DNA sequence: TGTGCCAGCAGTCCAACAGACAGGGTAGAGACCCAGTACTTC.

This clone was observed a few times. The rearrangement uses TRBV20-1 and TRBJ1-2; TRBD1 might be the D (6 bases). Germline CDR1 DFQATT, CDR2 SNEGSKA (reference sequence). V lost 6 bases and J 8 bases, leaving 13 bases between the germline ends. This CDR3 contains 11 residues. The CDR3 spells CSAKTGIGYTF. CDR3 sequence (DNA): TGCAGTGCAAAAACAGGGATCGGCTACACCTTC.

V usage is TRBV6-1 and J usage is TRBJ2-7, with D hard to call. This CDR3 contains 15 residues. The V gene's germline CDR1 is MNHNS and CDR2 SASEGT. V was clipped by 2 bases and J by 5 bases, with 16 bases between them. The CDR3 bases are TGTGCCAGCAGTGAAAGGAGCCCTTTCCTAGACGAGCAGTACTTC. Its translation: CASSERSPFLDEQYF.

This clone was observed a few times. The rearrangement joins TRBV19 to TRBJ2-7, with 8 bases matching TRBD2. The germline V gene has CDR1 LNHDA and CDR2 SQIVND (reference sequence). This CDR3 has 15 residues. The trim removed 4 bases at V and 1 base at J, leaving 6 bases unmatched. The CDR3 loop reads CASSTPGGASYEQYF. Written as DNA, the CDR3 is TGTGCCAGTAGTACCCCCGGGGGGGCTTCCTACGAGCAGTACTTC. The full variable domain, completed using reference TRBV19 and TRBJ2-7, is DGGITQSPKYLFRKEGQNVTLSCEQNLNHDAMYWYRQDPGQGLRLIYYSQIVNDFQKGDIAEGYSVSREKKESFPLTVTSAQKNPTAFYLCASSTPGGASYEQYFGPGTRLTVT.

V gene TRBV9 combines with J gene TRBJ1-4, with a tentative D call TRBD1 (6 bases). Per the germline V gene, CDR1 is SGDLS and CDR2 is YYNGEE. The CDR3 spans 15 residues. V dropped 0 bases and J dropped 8 bases, with 14 bases sitting between them. CDR3 residues: CASSVGGGQGEKLFF. The CDR3 DNA sequence: TGTGCCAGCAGCGTAGGCGGGGGGCAAGGCGAAAAACTGTTTTTT.

This clone was observed a handful of times. This chain links TRBV27 with TRBJ1-1, with TRBD1 as a possible D gene (6 bases). Germline CDR1 MNHEY, CDR2 SMNVEV (reference sequence). Trimming shortened V by 3 bases and J by 4 bases, and 12 bases separated the two germline ends. The CDR3 has 14 amino acids. The CDR3 region has the DNA TGTGCCAGCAGTTTTCAGGGGTGGAGCACTGAAGCTTTCTTT. Protein product: CASSFQGWSTEAFF.

The chain uses TRBV12-1 and TRBJ2-7; no check of the table's D call, TRBD2, against the DNA was made. TRBV12-1 is an annotated pseudogene. The CDR3 consists of 17 residues. CDR3 sequence: CASSSHGLAGGFYEQYF. In DNA, the CDR3 is TGTGCCAGCAGCTCTCACGGACTAGCGGGGGGATTCTACGAGCAGTACTTC.

This clone was seen a handful of times. This chain uses TRBV5-6 with TRBJ1-2, with TRBD1 matching over 9 bases. Germline CDR1 is SGHDT and CDR2 is YYEEEE. The CDR3 has 14 amino acids. The junction had 7 bases not matched to a gene; V was cut back by 5 bases and J by 5 bases. CDR3 nucleotides: TGTGCCAGCAGTTCAGGGACAGGGCGTTATGGCTACACCTTC. Its translation: CASSSGTGRYGYTF.

This clone was counted only a few times. The rearrangement joins TRBV29-1 to TRBJ2-1, with 7 bases lining up with TRBD2. The length of the CDR3 is 16 residues. The germline CDR1 and CDR2 sequences are SQVTM and ANQGSEA. V lost 4 bases, J lost 8 bases, and 17 bases stayed unmatched. The CDR3, as DNA: TGCAGCGTTGGAAGGCTAGCGGCCGCAACGGTACATGAGCAGTTCTTC. It specifies CSVGRLAAATVHEQFF.

V is TRBV7-8 and J is TRBJ1-5, with a possible D match to TRBD1 (5 bases). V lost 2 bases and J 5 bases, leaving 10 bases between the germline ends. From germline, CDR1 is SGHVS and CDR2 FQNEAQ. The CDR3 length is 14 residues. The CDR3 loop is CASSLRQIDQPQHF. The CDR3, as DNA: TGTGCCAGCAGCTTAAGACAGATCGATCAGCCCCAGCATTTT.

This clone showed up just a few times. This chain uses TRBV11-2 with TRBJ2-5, with 11 positions matching TRBD2. V dropped 2 bases and J dropped 3; count of bases not matched to a gene: 2. CDR3 size: 15 residues. Per germline, CDR1 SGHAT and CDR2 FQNNGV. The CDR3 DNA sequence: TGTGCCAGCAGCTTACAGGGACTAGCGGAAGAGACCCAGTACTTC. Translated, it gives CASSLQGLAEETQYF. The complete variable domain, with remaining parts taken from reference TRBV11-2 and TRBJ2-5, reads EAGVAQSPRYKIIEKRQSVAFWCNPISGHATLYWYQQILGQGPKLLIQFQNNGVVDDSQLPKDRFSAERLKGVDSTLKIQPAKLEDSAVYLCASSLQGLAEETQYFGPGTRLLVL.

This clone occurred a few times. The chain uses TRBV7-2 and TRBJ1-1; weak D call: TRBD1 (6 bases). From germline, CDR1 is SGHTA and CDR2 FQGNSA. The ends were cut back, 5 bases at V and 0 bases at J, with 13 bases in the middle. The CDR3 loop spans 15 amino acids. The CDR3 region has the DNA TGTGCCAGCAGCCTCAGGACAGATTTGAACACTGAAGCTTTCTTT. Protein sequence: CASSLRTDLNTEAFF.

This clone was seen more than once but under ten times. The V call is TRBV29-1, the J call TRBJ2-2, with D tentatively TRBD1 (6 bases). Germline CDR1 is SQVTM and CDR2 is ANQGSEA. The CDR3 length is 14 residues. V was shortened by 3 bases and J by 5 bases, with 13 bases between the two germline ends. The CDR3 region has the DNA TGCAGCGTTGATGGGCCAGGGGTAACCGGGGAGCTGTTTTTT. This codes for CSVDGPGVTGELFF.

This clone appeared once. This chain joins TRBV27 and TRBJ2-7, with 10 bases aligning to TRBD1. CDR1 and CDR2 from the germline V gene are MNHEY and SMNVEV (reference sequence). The CDR3 contains 15 residues. The V gene end was trimmed by 5 bases and the J gene end by 3 bases; junction bases not matched to a gene: 7. The chain's CDR3 is CASSQPGQGLYEQYF. CDR3 coding DNA: TGTGCCAGCAGTCAGCCGGGACAGGGGCTCTACGAGCAGTACTTC.

The chain combines TRBV6-1 with TRBJ1-1; 7 bases are shared with TRBD1. Germline values: CDR1 MNHNS, CDR2 SASEGT. The CDR3 spans 14 residues. J lost 3 bases, V lost 8 bases, and 9 bases had no gene match. CDR3 amino acids: CASGHDREDTEAFF. The CDR3 DNA is TGTGCCAGCGGCCATGACAGGGAGGACACTGAAGCTTTCTTT.

This chain joins TRBV10-3 and TRBJ2-6; 7 nucleotides align to TRBD2. This CDR3 contains 18 residues. Looked up from germline, CDR1 is ENHRY and CDR2 is SYGVKD. V trimming: 1 base; J trimming: 2 bases; junction bases outside the gene matches: 8. The DNA for the CDR3 is TGTGCCATCAGTGAGTTTGGGACTACTTCACCTGGGGCCAACGTCCTGACTTTC. Amino acid sequence: CAISEFGTTSPGANVLTF.

This clone turned up a few times. The chain combines TRBV7-3 with TRBJ1-1, with TRBD1 matching 7 bases. Germline CDR1 and CDR2: SGHTA and FQGTGA. The V and J ends lost 3 bases and 7 bases, in that order; junction bases with no gene match: 8. The CDR3 runs 14 residues. The CDR3 loop reads CASSFTYRDSEAFF. CDR3 nucleotides: TGTGCCAGCAGCTTTACCTACAGGGACAGTGAAGCTTTCTTT. Full variable domain (outside the CDR3, taken from reference TRBV7-3 and TRBJ1-1): GAGVSQTPSNKVTEKGKYVELRCDPISGHTALYWYRQSLGQGPEFLIYFQGTGAADDSGLPNDRFFAVRPEGSVSTLKIQRTERGDSAVYLCASSFTYRDSEAFFGQGTRLTVV.

This clone was recorded a few times. The chain recombines TRBV15 with TRBJ1-2; 7 bases are a match to TRBD1. Trimming cost V 3 bases and J 6 bases; bases outside gene matches: 4. The CDR3 totals 13 residues. The germline gives CDR1 LNHNV, CDR2 YYDKDF (reference sequence). CDR3 coding DNA: TGTGCCACCAGCAGGGGACAGAGTGATGGCTACACCTTC. Translated: CATSRGQSDGYTF.

This chain uses TRBV7-8 with TRBJ2-2; 8 bases match TRBD1. The J segment lost 5 bases and the V segment lost 5 bases, leaving 4 bases of the junction unmatched. CDR1 and CDR2 from the germline V gene are SGHVS and FQNEAQ. The CDR3 length is 14 residues. CDR3 residues: CASSPRQGTGELFF. CDR3 sequence (DNA): TGTGCCAGCAGCCCGCGACAGGGGACCGGGGAGCTGTTTTTT.

This chain connects TRBV9 to TRBJ2-1; TRBD2 aligns across 10 bases. The CDR3 is 16 residues long. The V segment lost 3 bases and the J segment 10 bases; nucleotides outside the gene matches: 13. CDR1 and CDR2 from the germline V gene are SGDLS and YYNGEE. CDR3 DNA: TGTGCCAGCAGCGACGGAGCTAGCGGGAGTGGGGAAGAGCAGTTCTTC. As protein: CASSDGASGSGEEQFF.

The gene calls are TRBV29-1 and TRBJ2-7, with 8 bases fitting TRBD1. J gave up 2 bases and V 8 bases, and 11 bases lay outside the gene matches. The CDR3 is made up of 14 amino acids. Germline CDR1 and CDR2: SQVTM and ANQGSEA. CDR3 amino acids: CSIQQGTGTYEQYV. DNA of the CDR3: TGCAGCATTCAACAGGGGACAGGAACCTACGAGCAGTACGTC.

The sample holds one count of this clone. The chain uses TRBV10-2 and TRBJ2-3, with a weak D call TRBD2 (5 bases). This CDR3 has 16 amino acids. Germline V lookup: CDR1 WSHSY, CDR2 SAAADI. Trimming cost V 1 base and J 7 bases, with 18 bases left between them. In nucleotides, the CDR3 is TGCGCCAGCAGTGAGTTTGATCTGCCCGGGAAAAATACGCAGTATTTT. It is translated as CASSEFDLPGKNTQYF.

This clone was counted a few times. V gene TRBV30 combines with J gene TRBJ1-4, with 7 positions matching TRBD1. The CDR3 length is 12 residues. J gave up 6 bases and V 5 bases, and 3 bases lay outside the gene matches. CDR1 GTSNPN and CDR2 SVGIG come from the germline V gene (reference sequence). In DNA form, the CDR3 reads TGTGCCTGGGCGGGACAGTATGAAAAACTGTTTTTT. This codes for CAWAGQYEKLFF.

The chain couples TRBV6-6 to TRBJ2-6; D is uncertain. This CDR3 has 16 residues. Germline V CDR1 and CDR2: MNHNY, SVGAGI (reference sequence). The V end lost 8 bases, the J end lost 0 bases, and 14 bases lay between the germline ends. This CDR3 reads CASGSSGFSGANVLTF. DNA for the CDR3: TGTGCCAGCGGGTCATCAGGTTTCTCTGGGGCCAACGTCCTGACTTTC.

The chain joins TRBV7-9 to TRBJ2-3; TRBD2 agrees at 8 bases. The CDR3 covers 14 residues. J lost 5 bases, V lost 3 bases, and 4 bases had no gene match. The germline V gene encodes CDR1 SEHNR and CDR2 FQNEAQ (reference sequence). CDR3 nucleotides: TGTGCCAGCAGCTTCCCGGGAGGGATAGATACGCAGTATTTT. It translates to CASSFPGGIDTQYF.